The 7 T cell receptor beta chains below come from one sample, sequenced in a study of blood T cells in healthy people across ages. The authors ran a second PCR of 7 to 11 cycles using a sample-barcoded 5' primer and a J-beta primer mix. A single record per CDR3 protein comes from TCRdb applying MiXCR to the 5' RACE reads. Of hundreds of thousands of distinct CDR3 sequences listed, 25% were seen once; the top ten hold 9.4%. These sequences were also reported in another study, on T cells of mothers and their children.

Sequencing was carried out using blood. The receptors originated from a boy aged 5-17 years in good health.

This chain joins TRBV7-9 and TRBJ2-3, with TRBD2 matching 7 bases. Germline-derived CDR1 and CDR2 are SEHNR and FQNEAQ (reference sequence). The CDR3 runs to 14 residues. V shed 6 bases and J 3 bases; nucleotides not matched to a gene: 6. CDR3: CASRVGGPTDTQYF. The DNA for the CDR3 is TGTGCCAGCAGAGTGGGAGGGCCGACAGATACGCAGTATTTT.

The CDR3 is CSARDLSDSYEQYF. For the CDR3, the DNA is TGCAGTGCTAGAGATCTTTCCGATTCCTACGAGCAGTACTTC. The V and J genes are TRBV20-1 and TRBJ2-7; D not certain. The V gene's germline CDR1 is DFQATT and CDR2 SNEGSKA (reference sequence). The CDR3 is 14 amino acids. Trimming shortened V by 0 bases and J by 1 base, and 10 bases separated the two germline ends.

The chain joins TRBV29-1 to TRBJ2-7, with 8 nucleotides matching TRBD2. With V trimmed by 4 bases and J by 4 bases, 12 bases remained unmatched. This CDR3 is 15 amino acids long. CDR1 is SQVTM and CDR2 is ANQGSEA in the germline V gene. The CDR3 DNA follows: TGCAGCGTTGGCGGGACTAGGCGGTCGGGATACGAGCAGTACTTC. Translated, it gives CSVGGTRRSGYEQYF.

The chain joins TRBV6-1 to TRBJ2-1; 7 positions agree with TRBD1. CDR1 is MNHNS and CDR2 is SASEGT in the germline V gene. V trimming: 7 bases; J trimming: 7 bases; junction bases outside the gene matches: 4. The CDR3 runs 12 residues. CDR3 in DNA: TGTGCCAGCAAACAGGGGTGGAATGAGCAGTTCTTC. This sequence encodes CASKQGWNEQFF.

This clonotype was counted a single time. J is TRBJ2-5 and V is TRBV5-1, with TRBD2 matching over 12 bases. The last part of the DNA fits TRBJ2-7 better; the J call may be wrong. The CDR3 is 16 amino acids. Germline lookup yields CDR1 SGHRS and CDR2 YFSETQ. CDR3 nucleotide sequence: TGCGCCAGCAGCTTCTTAGGACTAGCGGGATCTGGCGAGCAGTACTTC. Protein: CASSFLGLAGSGEQYF.

This clonotype was picked up a small number of times. The CDR3 DNA follows: TGCAGTGCTCCGAAGACTAGCGGGGGATCCACAGATACGCAGTATTTT. Translated: CSAPKTSGGSTDTQYF. V usage is TRBV20-1 and J usage is TRBJ2-3, with TRBD2 matching over 12 bases. CDR1 is DFQATT and CDR2 is SNEGSKA in the germline V gene (reference sequence). V lost 5 bases to trimming and J lost 2 bases; unmatched junction nucleotides: 8. This CDR3 contains 16 residues.

V usage is TRBV5-1 and J usage is TRBJ1-6; a possible D gene is TRBD1 (6 bases). Germline assignment: CDR1 SGHRS and CDR2 YFSETQ. V was trimmed by 4 bases and J by 9 bases, leaving 17 bases between them. This CDR3 spans 15 amino acids. As DNA, the CDR3 is TGCGCCAGCAGCGTAGGGGGACGGCTGGCTTCACCCCTCCACTTT. It translates to CASSVGGRLASPLHF.